The sequence of this T cell receptor beta chain was determined in a study of T cell repertoires in cytomegalovirus infection. Study-level background: Public signatures in TCR beta pointed to CMV infection and matching HLA type.

MiXCR, run by TCRdb on the reads, gives a single entry per CDR3 protein. Of about 100,000 distinct CDR3 sequences in the sample, about 25% were seen once. V gave up 2 bases and J gave up 3 bases, with 14 bases separating them. Germline V CDR1 and CDR2: LNHNV, YYDKDF (reference sequence). CDR3 length equals 15 residues. This clonotype has just a few counts. Its cognate antigen is unknown. General study results and limits: Within the response measured ex vivo, HLA-C-restricted CMV-specific TCR beta clonotypes were dominant.

The clonotype originates from a human donor in good health (CMV status not recorded). Some clones in this sample may be carry-over from other donors' samples. Sample: CD8+ T cells from PBMCs. The rearrangement joins TRBV15 to TRBJ2-7, with a weak D call TRBD1 (7 bases). The CDR3 sequence: CATSRKPGGNYEQYF. DNA for the CDR3: TGTGCCACCAGCAGAAAGCCAGGGGGGAACTACGAGCAGTACTTC. The full variable domain, rest sourced from reference TRBV15 and TRBJ2-7, is DAMVIQNPRYQVTQFGKPVTLSCSQTLNHNVMYWYQQKSSQAPKLLFHYYDKDFNNEADTPDNFQSRRPNTSFCFLDIRSPGLGDTAMYLCATSRKPGGNYEQYFGPGTRLTVT.